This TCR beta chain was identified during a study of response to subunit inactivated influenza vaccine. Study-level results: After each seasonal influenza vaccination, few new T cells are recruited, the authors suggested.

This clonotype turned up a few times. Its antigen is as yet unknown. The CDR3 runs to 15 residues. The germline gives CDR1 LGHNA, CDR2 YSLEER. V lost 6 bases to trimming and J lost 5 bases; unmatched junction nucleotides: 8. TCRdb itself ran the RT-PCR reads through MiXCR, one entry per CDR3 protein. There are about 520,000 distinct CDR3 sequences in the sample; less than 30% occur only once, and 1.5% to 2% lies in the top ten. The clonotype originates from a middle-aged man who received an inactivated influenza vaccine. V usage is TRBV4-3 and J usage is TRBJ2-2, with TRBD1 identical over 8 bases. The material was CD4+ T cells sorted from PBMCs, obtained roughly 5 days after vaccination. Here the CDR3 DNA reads TGCGCCAGCAGACTTGGACAGGGATGGACCGGGGAGCTGTTTTTT. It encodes CASRLGQGWTGELFF.